Listed below are T cell receptor beta chains from one sample, sequenced in a study of cytomegalovirus exposure and HLA in healthy donors. The repertoire was sequenced with immunoSEQ multiplex PCR; TCRdb's copy has only in-frame clones and lacks some. The sample's table shows roughly 78,000 clones. Sequencing used PBMCs. The receptors stem from a boy aged 5-17 years in good health and CMV-seronegative. Each CDR3 is given with its conserved first and last residue.

TRBV5-1	TRBJ1-1	CASSPGQGGGSIEAFF
TRBV30	TRBJ1-2	CAWSKTGVDGYTF
TRBV2	TRBJ2-7	CASNNRDSYEQYF
TRBV7-9	TRBJ2-1	CASTSRSGGNEQFF
TRBV18	TRBJ2-7	CASSPLTRTSGSVGTYEQYF
TRBV4-3	TRBJ1-2	CASSQEFGTDLNYGYTF
TRBV5-1	TRBJ2-1	CARRTSPAYNEQFF
TRBV7-8	TRBJ2-5	CASSVQTYQETQYF
TRBV5-1	TRBJ2-7	CASSSGTATGEQYF
TRBV7-9	TRBJ2-1	CASRQGASYNEQFF
TRBV5-1	TRBJ2-2	CASSLGASGGTLELFF
TRBV5-4	TRBJ2-7	CASSLEPTSWEQYF
TRBV9	TRBJ2-7	CASSGKGAYEQYF
TRBV19	TRBJ2-1	CASSIDIGTSIYNEQFF
TRBV10-3	TRBJ1-4	CAISGDRGGEKLFF
TRBV18	TRBJ2-2	CASSPDSHTGELFF
TRBV27	TRBJ2-7	CASSFGGWDRSSYEQYF
TRBV30	TRBJ2-1	CAWSPDRASYNEQFF
TRBV6-5	TRBJ1-2	CASSSRDRGIYGYTF
TRBV5-6	TRBJ2-7	CASSLPGLTFYEQYF
TRBV7-8	TRBJ1-3	CASSLGGGDGNTIYF
TRBV7-9	TRBJ1-1	CASSLAGSGNTEAFF
TRBV5-4	TRBJ1-2	CASSFTLRDYGYTF
TRBV15	TRBJ1-6	CATSRERVQNSPLHF
TRBV11-2	TRBJ2-7	CASSLVLNSYEQYF
TRBV7-2	TRBJ2-7	CASSRLAGGPYEQYF
TRBV9	TRBJ1-2	CASSAQGATGGYTF
TRBV11-1	TRBJ2-7	CASRRAGTGDYEQYF
TRBV19	TRBJ1-2	CASSTPQVGGYTF
TRBV5-1	TRBJ2-3	CASSIERRADTQYF
TRBV6-4	TRBJ2-5	CASSPGTRETQYF
TRBV9	TRBJ2-7	CASSLSIGTGGDEQYF
TRBV4-1	TRBJ2-1	CASSHASGRALRNEQFF
TRBV18	TRBJ1-3	CASSRGQNSGNTIYF
TRBV5-1	TRBJ2-7	CASSLDPSGGEQYF
TRBV6-5	TRBJ2-7	CASNTGEDPYEQYF
TRBV9	TRBJ2-5	CASSVGTESQETQYF
TRBV5-8	TRBJ1-1	CASSLTEAFF
TRBV28	TRBJ1-5	CASTLRTTGGRGQPQHF
TRBV7-9	TRBJ1-1	CASSQQGWNTEAFF
TRBV30	TRBJ2-1	CAWSGAREGSYNEQFF
TRBV7-7	TRBJ2-7	CASSLAGGAYEQYF
TRBV14	TRBJ2-3	CASSGGPGDTQYF
TRBV5-1	TRBJ1-1	CASSLTTRNTEAFF
TRBV15	TRBJ1-2	CATSRQGARPSNYGYTF
TRBV5-6	TRBJ2-1	CASSIGTGDNEQFF
TRBV25-1	TRBJ1-2	CASSDGSRGLGGGYGYTF
TRBV4-1	TRBJ1-1	CASSLPTENTEAFF
TRBV6-1	TRBJ1-5	CASSWDRGPQPQHF
TRBV2	TRBJ1-2	CASSNTGNGYTF
TRBV7-9	TRBJ2-1	CASSPINGGGRSSYNEQFF
TRBV7-3	TRBJ1-2	CASSLYKDRAYGYTF
TRBV25-1	TRBJ2-7	CASSPDRGVYEQYF
TRBV7-9	TRBJ2-5	CASSLGQEAAQYF
TRBV9	TRBJ2-1	CASSVGGGAPVLDEQFF
TRBV7-2	TRBJ2-3	CASTKDGEGGWDTQYF
TRBV4-1	TRBJ2-7	CASSQDSTRAYEQYF
TRBV5-1	TRBJ2-5	CASSEQETQYF
TRBV6-6	TRBJ1-4	CASSRLTGYEKLFF